Below, 16 T cell receptor beta chains from the same sample are listed, as sequenced in a study of cytomegalovirus exposure and HLA in healthy donors. The PCR used 60 Vbeta and 13 Jbeta primers. Libraries were prepared by immunoSEQ multiplex PCR; TCRdb keeps only in-frame clonotypes and omits some of them. This sample carries 130,000 or so clones, about 76% of them seen once, and the ten largest clones take approximately 6.3%. The sequenced sample was PBMCs. The origin of the receptors is a man aged 35 to 55 in good health and CMV-seropositive.

The V gene is TRBV5-3, the J gene TRBJ2-2; D gene uncertain. TRBV5-3 is an open reading frame, and its role is uncertain. The CDR3 spans 15 residues. Between the trimmed V and J ends, which lost 4 bases and 4 bases, there was a span of 14 bases. The CDR3: CARSLDLSSTGELFF. The CDR3, as DNA: TGTGCCAGAAGCCTGGATCTCTCGAGCACCGGGGAGCTGTTTTTT.

This chain connects TRBV6-1 to TRBJ1-6; the D is unclear. The V and J ends lost 4 bases and 6 bases respectively, with 7 bases between them. This CDR3 contains 13 residues. Germline CDR1 MNHNS, CDR2 SASEGT. The CDR3 sequence is CASSAGFNSPLHF. The CDR3 DNA is TGTGCCAGCAGTGCGGGGTTTAATTCACCCCTCCACTTT.

The chain recombines TRBV6-1 with TRBJ1-4, with unresolved D. The length of the CDR3 is 15 residues. From germline, CDR1 is MNHNS and CDR2 SASEGT. Trimming took off 7 bases at V and 8 bases at J, with 20 bases between the two ends. The CDR3, as DNA: TGTGCCAGCAACCAAGGTAGCGGGGTCGGAGAAAAACTGTTTTTT. Translation gives CASNQGSGVGEKLFF.

The rearrangement uses TRBV9 and TRBJ2-5; TRBD1 agrees at 10 bases. Judging by the DNA end, TRBJ2-7 fits better; the J call may be wrong. CDR3 length: 13 residues. Germline CDR1 SGDLS, CDR2 YYNGEE. The CDR3 loop is CASSQTGGDEQYF. The CDR3 DNA reads TGTGCCAGCAGCCAGACAGGGGGCGACGAGCAGTACTTC.

This clone showed up just a few times. This rearrangement joins TRBV2 to TRBJ2-4; D gene ambiguous. The V and J ends lost 3 bases and 0 bases respectively, with 9 bases between them. There are 15 residues in the CDR3. Germline CDR1 reads SNHLY; CDR2 reads FYNNEI. CDR3 region: CASSERRIAKNIQYF. CDR3 in DNA: TGTGCCAGCAGTGAGAGGCGGATAGCCAAAAACATTCAGTACTTC.

This clone came up a few times. The chain recombines TRBV5-6 with TRBJ1-2; D is uncertain. Per the germline V gene, CDR1 is SGHDT and CDR2 is YYEEEE. The CDR3 consists of 14 residues. Trimming removed 0 bases from V and 10 bases from J, with 16 bases in between. CDR3 sequence reads: CASSLAGAGRDYTF. In DNA, the CDR3 is TGTGCCAGCAGCTTGGCGGGAGCGGGGAGGGACTACACCTTC. Filled out from reference TRBV5-6 and TRBJ1-2, the complete variable domain reads DAGVTQSPTHLIKTRGQQVTLRCSPKSGHDTVSWYQQALGQGPQFIFQYYEEEERQRGNFPDRFSGHQFPNYSSELNVNALLLGDSALYLCASSLAGAGRDYTFGSGTRLTVV.

This clone has a handful of counts. The rearrangement links TRBV5-5 to TRBJ1-2; 8 positions match TRBD1. Germline-derived CDR1 and CDR2 are SGHKS and YYEKEE (reference sequence). The CDR3 extends over 13 amino acids. Losses at the gene ends were 2 bases for V and 8 bases for J; bases not matched to a gene: 5. The CDR3 DNA follows: TGTGCCAGCAGCTTTAGACAGGGGAGCGGCTACACCTTC. Its translation: CASSFRQGSGYTF. The full variable domain, completed using reference TRBV5-5 and TRBJ1-2, is DAGVTQSPTHLIKTRGQQVTLRCSPISGHKSVSWYQQVLGQGPQFIFQYYEKEERGRGNFPDRFSARQFPNYSSELNVNALLLGDSALYLCASSFRQGSGYTFGSGTRLTVV.

The chain carries TRBV5-5 and TRBJ1-4; the D is unclear. V lost 3 bases, J lost 4 bases, and 7 bases lay in between. CDR3 length equals 13 residues. Germline V gene lookup returns CDR1 SGHKS and CDR2 YYEKEE (reference sequence). The CDR3 sequence: CASSSHINEKLFF. DNA of the CDR3: TGTGCCAGCAGCTCCCACATTAATGAAAAACTGTTTTTT. Variable domain in full (rest from reference TRBV5-5 and TRBJ1-4): DAGVTQSPTHLIKTRGQQVTLRCSPISGHKSVSWYQQVLGQGPQFIFQYYEKEERGRGNFPDRFSARQFPNYSSELNVNALLLGDSALYLCASSSHINEKLFFGSGTQLSVL.

This clone appeared a single time. The chain links TRBV5-5 to TRBJ2-3, with TRBD1 matching 10 bases. Germline loops: CDR1 SGHKS, CDR2 YYEKEE (reference sequence). This CDR3 spans 16 amino acids. V trimming: 4 bases; J trimming: 4 bases; junction bases outside the gene matches: 9. The CDR3 DNA reads TGTGCCAGCAGCCTCCGAGGGGGGACAGGGGCAGATACGCAGTATTTT. It specifies CASSLRGGTGADTQYF.

The V call is TRBV7-2, the J call TRBJ2-1; possible D gene TRBD2, 5 bases. Germline V gene sequence: CDR1 SGHTA, CDR2 FQGNSA. This CDR3 is 14 amino acids long. Trimming left V 8 bases short and J 3 bases short, with 14 bases between. The CDR3 sequence is CASPPSTDYNEQFF. CDR3 nucleotides: TGTGCCAGCCCCCCTAGCACCGACTACAATGAGCAGTTCTTC.

The chain couples TRBV28 to TRBJ1-4; D gene ambiguous. Germline assignment: CDR1 MDHEN and CDR2 SYDVKM. The CDR3 loop spans 16 amino acids. The V and J ends lost 4 bases and 5 bases respectively, with 17 bases between them. The CDR3 reads CASSSILRTGNEKLFF. The CDR3 DNA reads as TGTGCCAGCAGTTCCATCCTCCGAACGGGAAATGAAAAACTGTTTTTT.

The DNA of the CDR3 is TGTGCCAGCAGTTCCAGCTCCTACGAGCAGTACTTC. Protein sequence: CASSSSSYEQYF. V is TRBV28 and J is TRBJ2-7, with D hard to call. The CDR3 consists of 12 residues. Trimming stripped 4 bases from V and 0 bases from J, with 4 bases between. The germline gives CDR1 MDHEN, CDR2 SYDVKM.

The V call is TRBV30, the J call TRBJ2-7; D is possibly TRBD1 (6 bases). The CDR3 has 13 residues. Germline V gene sequence: CDR1 GTSNPN, CDR2 SVGIG (reference sequence). V shed 4 bases and J shed 0 bases, with 10 bases lying between them. The CDR3 loop is CAWNIGGSYEQYF. The CDR3 bases are TGTGCCTGGAATATAGGGGGCTCCTACGAGCAGTACTTC.

The chain combines TRBV5-1 with TRBJ1-4, with 8 bases fitting TRBD1. V gave up 3 bases and J gave up 1 base; unmatched junction bases: 8. The CDR3 extends over 17 amino acids. In germline, CDR1 is SGHRS, CDR2 YFSETQ. CDR3 region: CASSSGGTGRTNEKLFF. DNA of the CDR3: TGCGCCAGCAGCTCCGGTGGGACAGGCAGAACTAATGAAAAACTGTTTTTT.

Written as DNA, the CDR3 is TGTGCCAGCAGTGACCGGACAGCGGCCACCGGGGAGCTGTTTTTT. Translating it yields CASSDRTAATGELFF. V is TRBV2 and J is TRBJ2-2; the D gene is possibly TRBD1 (6 bases). Germline V gene data show CDR1 as SNHLY and CDR2 as FYNNEI. Trimming removed 3 bases at V and 4 bases at J, with 12 bases between. There are 15 residues in the CDR3.

This clone came up once. The junction differs from germline at one of its ends, possibly a read error. The genes are TRBV5-1 and TRBJ2-7, with 9 bases aligning to TRBD1. Germline loops: CDR1 SGHRS, CDR2 YFSETQ. The CDR3 length is 10 residues. In nucleotides, the CDR3 is TGCGCCAGAACTTGGACAGGGGCGCCCTTC. Amino acids: CARTWTGAPF. Full variable domain (remainder filled in from reference TRBV5-1 and TRBJ2-7): KAGVTQTPRYLIKTRGQQVTLSCSPISGHRSVSWYQQTPGQGLQFLFEYFSETQRNKGNFPGRFSGRQFSNSRSEMNVSTLELGDSALYLCARTWTGAPFGPGTRLTVT.